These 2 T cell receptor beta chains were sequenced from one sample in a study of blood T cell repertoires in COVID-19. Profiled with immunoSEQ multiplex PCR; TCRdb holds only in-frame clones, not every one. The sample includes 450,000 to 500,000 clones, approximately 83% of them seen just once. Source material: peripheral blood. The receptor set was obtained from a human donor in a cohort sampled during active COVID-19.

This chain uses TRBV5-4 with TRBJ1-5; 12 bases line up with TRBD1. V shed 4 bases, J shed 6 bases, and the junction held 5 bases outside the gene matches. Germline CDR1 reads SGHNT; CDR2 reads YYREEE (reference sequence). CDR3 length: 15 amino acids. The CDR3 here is CASSQGQGAGQPQHF. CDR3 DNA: TGTGCCAGCAGCCAGGGACAGGGGGCAGGTCAGCCCCAGCATTTT.

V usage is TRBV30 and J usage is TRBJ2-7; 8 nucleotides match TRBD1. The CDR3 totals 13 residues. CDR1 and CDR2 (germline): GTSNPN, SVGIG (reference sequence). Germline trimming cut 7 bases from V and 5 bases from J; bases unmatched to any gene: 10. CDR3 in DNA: TGTGCCTTTGACAGGACAGGGAAGAACGAGCAGTACTTC. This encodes CAFDRTGKNEQYF.